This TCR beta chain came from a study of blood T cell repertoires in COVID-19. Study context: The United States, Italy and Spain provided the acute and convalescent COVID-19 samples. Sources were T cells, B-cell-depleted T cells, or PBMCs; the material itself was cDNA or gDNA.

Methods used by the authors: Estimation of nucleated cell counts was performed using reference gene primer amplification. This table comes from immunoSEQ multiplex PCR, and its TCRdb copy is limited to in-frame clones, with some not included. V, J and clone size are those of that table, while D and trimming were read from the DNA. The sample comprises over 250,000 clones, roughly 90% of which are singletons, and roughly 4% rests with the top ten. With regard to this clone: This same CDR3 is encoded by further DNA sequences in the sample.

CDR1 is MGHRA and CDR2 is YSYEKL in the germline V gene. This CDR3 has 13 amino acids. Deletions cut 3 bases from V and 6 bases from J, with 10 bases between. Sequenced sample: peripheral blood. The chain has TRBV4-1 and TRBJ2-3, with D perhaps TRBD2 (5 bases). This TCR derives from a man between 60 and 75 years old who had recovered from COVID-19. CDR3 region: CASSHLTRDTQYF. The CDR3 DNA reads TGCGCCAGCAGCCACCTCACTAGGGATACGCAGTATTTT.